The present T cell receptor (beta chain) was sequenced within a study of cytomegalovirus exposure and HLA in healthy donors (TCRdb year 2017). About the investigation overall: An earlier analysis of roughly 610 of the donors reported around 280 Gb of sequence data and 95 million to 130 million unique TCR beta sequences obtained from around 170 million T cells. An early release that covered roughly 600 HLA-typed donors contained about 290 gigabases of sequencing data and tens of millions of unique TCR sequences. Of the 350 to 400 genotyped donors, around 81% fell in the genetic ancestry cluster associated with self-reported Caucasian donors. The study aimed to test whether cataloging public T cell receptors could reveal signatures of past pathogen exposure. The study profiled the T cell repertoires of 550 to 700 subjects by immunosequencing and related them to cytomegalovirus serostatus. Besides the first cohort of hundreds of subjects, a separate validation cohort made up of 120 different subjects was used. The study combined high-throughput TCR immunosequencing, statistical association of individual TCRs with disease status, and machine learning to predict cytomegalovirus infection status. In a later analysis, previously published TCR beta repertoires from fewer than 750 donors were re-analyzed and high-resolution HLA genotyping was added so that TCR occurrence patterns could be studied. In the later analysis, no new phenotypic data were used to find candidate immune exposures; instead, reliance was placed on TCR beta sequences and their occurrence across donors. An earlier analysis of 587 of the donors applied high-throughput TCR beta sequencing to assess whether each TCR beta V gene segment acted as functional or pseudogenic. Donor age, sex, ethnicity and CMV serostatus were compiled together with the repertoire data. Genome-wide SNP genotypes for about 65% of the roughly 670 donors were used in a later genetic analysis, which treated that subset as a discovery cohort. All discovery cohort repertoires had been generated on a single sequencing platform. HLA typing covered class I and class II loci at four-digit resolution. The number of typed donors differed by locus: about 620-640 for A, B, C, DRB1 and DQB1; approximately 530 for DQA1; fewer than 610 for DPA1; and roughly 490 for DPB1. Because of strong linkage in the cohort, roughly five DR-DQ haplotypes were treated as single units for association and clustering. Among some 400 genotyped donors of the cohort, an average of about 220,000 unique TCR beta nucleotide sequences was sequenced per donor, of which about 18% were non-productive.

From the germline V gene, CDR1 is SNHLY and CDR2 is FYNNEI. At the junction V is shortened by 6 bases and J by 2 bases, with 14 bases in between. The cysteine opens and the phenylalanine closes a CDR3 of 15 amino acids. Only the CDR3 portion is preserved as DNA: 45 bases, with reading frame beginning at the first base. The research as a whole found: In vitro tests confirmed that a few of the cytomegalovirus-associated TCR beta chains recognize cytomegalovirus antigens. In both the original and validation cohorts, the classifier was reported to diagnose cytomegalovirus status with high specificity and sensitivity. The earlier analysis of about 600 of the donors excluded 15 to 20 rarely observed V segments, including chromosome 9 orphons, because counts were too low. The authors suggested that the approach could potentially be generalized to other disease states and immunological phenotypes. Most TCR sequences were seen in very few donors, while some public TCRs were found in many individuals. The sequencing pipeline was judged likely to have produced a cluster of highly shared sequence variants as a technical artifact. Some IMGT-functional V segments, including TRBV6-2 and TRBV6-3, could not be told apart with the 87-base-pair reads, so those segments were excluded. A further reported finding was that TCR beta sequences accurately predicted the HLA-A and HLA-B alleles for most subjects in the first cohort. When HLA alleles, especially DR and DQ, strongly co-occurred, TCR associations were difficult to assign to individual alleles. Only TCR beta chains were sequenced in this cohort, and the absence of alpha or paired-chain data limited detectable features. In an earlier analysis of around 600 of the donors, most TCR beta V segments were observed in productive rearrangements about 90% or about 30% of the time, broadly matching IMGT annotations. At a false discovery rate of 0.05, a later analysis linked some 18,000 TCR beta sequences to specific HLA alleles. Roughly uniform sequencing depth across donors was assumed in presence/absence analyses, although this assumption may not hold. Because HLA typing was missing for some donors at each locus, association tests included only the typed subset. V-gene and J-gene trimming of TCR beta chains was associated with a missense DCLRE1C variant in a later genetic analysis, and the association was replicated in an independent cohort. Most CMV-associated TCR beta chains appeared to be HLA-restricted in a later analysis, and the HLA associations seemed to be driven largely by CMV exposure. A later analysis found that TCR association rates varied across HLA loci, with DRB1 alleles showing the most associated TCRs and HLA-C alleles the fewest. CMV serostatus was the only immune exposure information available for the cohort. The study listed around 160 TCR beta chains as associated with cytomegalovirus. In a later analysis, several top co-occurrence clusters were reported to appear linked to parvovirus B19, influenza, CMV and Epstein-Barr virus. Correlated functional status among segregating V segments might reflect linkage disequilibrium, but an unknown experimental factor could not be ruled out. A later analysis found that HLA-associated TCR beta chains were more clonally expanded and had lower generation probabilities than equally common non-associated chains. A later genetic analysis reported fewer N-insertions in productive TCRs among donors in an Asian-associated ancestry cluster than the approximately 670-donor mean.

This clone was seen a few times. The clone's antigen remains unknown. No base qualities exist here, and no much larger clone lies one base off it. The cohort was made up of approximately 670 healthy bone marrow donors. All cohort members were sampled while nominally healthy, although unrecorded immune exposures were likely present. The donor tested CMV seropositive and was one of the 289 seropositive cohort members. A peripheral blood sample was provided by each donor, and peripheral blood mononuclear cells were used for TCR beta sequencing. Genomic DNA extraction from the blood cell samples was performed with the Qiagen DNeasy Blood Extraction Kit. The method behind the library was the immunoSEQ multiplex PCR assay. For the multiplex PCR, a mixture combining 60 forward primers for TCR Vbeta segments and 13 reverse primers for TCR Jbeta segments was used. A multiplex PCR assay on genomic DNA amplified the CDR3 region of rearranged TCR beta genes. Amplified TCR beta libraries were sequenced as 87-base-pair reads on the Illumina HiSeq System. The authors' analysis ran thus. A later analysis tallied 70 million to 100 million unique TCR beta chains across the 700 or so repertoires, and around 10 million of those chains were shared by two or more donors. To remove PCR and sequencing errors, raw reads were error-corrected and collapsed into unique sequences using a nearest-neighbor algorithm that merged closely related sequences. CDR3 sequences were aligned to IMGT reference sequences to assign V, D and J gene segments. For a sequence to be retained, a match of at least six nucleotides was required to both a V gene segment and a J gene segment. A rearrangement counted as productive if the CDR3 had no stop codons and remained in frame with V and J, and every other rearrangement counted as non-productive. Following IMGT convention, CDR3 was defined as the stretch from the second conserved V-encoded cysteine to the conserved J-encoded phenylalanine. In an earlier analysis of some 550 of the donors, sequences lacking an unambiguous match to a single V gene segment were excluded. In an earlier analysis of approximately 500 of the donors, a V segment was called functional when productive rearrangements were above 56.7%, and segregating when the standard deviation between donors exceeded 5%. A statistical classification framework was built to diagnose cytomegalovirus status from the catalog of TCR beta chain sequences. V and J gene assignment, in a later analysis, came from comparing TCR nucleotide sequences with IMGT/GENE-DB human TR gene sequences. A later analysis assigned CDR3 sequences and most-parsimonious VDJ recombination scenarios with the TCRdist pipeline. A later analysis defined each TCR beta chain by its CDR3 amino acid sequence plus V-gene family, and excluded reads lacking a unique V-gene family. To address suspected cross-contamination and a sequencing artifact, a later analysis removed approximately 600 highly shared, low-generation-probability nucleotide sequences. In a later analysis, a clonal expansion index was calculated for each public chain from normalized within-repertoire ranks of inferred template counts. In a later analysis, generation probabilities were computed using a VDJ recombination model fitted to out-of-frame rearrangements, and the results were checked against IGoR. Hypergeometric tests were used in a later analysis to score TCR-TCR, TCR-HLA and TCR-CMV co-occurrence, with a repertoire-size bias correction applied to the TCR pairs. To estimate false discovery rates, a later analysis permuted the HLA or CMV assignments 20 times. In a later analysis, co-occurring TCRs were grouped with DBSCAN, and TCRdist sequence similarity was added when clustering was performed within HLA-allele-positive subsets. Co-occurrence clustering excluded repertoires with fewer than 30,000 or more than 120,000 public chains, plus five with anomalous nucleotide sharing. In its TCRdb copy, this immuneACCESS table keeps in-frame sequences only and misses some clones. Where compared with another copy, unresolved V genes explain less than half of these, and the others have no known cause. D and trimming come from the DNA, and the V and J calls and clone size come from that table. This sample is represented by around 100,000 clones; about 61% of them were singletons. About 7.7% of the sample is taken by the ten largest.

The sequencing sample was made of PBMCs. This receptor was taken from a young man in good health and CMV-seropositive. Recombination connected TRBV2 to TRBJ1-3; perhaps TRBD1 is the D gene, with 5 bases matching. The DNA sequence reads TGTGCCAGCAGAGCCTCTCAGGGAACTGGAAACACCATATATTTT. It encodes CASRASQGTGNTIYF.